Each of the 3 T cell receptor beta chains below was sequenced from the same sample in a study of blood T cell repertoires in COVID-19. Libraries were prepared by immunoSEQ multiplex PCR; TCRdb keeps only in-frame clonotypes and omits some of them. The data hold 210,000 or so clones, with 75% to 90% observed a single time. The material sequenced was peripheral blood. Receptors were obtained from a woman in her forties with acute or convalescent COVID-19.

The chain couples TRBV7-7 to TRBJ2-7, with TRBD1 matching over 9 bases. Germline trimming cut 5 bases from V and 0 bases from J; bases unmatched to any gene: 5. The germline gives CDR1 SSHAT, CDR2 FNYEAQ (reference sequence). The CDR3 is made up of 15 amino acids. The CDR3 is CASSLYRGLSYEQYV. CDR3 DNA: TGTGCCAGCAGCCTATACAGGGGGCTCTCCTACGAGCAGTACGTC.

The chain employs TRBV4-2 and TRBJ1-1; possible D gene TRBD1, 5 bases. This CDR3 comprises 13 residues. The germline V gene encodes CDR1 LGHNA and CDR2 YNFKEQ. Trimming stripped 1 base from V and 7 bases from J, with 10 bases between. CDR3 nucleotide sequence: TGTGCCAGCAGCCAAGGGGCCAGGGTTGAAGCTTTCTTT. Encoded protein: CASSQGARVEAFF.

This chain links TRBV24-1 with TRBJ2-1; TRBD2 aligns across 7 bases. Trimming at V came to 5 bases and at J to 2 bases, leaving 11 bases not matched to a gene. Germline V gives CDR1 KGHDR, CDR2 SFDVKD. There are 17 residues in the CDR3. CDR3 nucleotides: TGTGCCACCAGTGCCATGATGAGACTAGCCCCCTACAATGAGCAGTTCTTC. This encodes CATSAMMRLAPYNEQFF.